The 10 T cell receptor beta chains presented below share a single source sample, sequenced in a study of blood T cell repertoires in COVID-19. Using immunoSEQ multiplex PCR, the repertoire was profiled, and TCRdb retains in-frame clones only, with some absent. The table lists some 340,000 clones, 90% of them singletons. Input material: PBMCs or T cells enriched from blood (not recorded which). The receptors originated from a woman aged 25 to 39 who had been exposed to COVID-19.

This clone has only one observation. This specimen includes other DNA sequences encoding the same CDR3. This chain uses TRBV18 with TRBJ2-3; possible D gene TRBD2, 5 bases. Germline V gene lookup returns CDR1 KGHSH and CDR2 LQKENI. Trimming pared 3 bases from V and 4 bases from J, leaving 11 bases between. The CDR3 covers 14 residues. CDR3 protein: CASSPPTRADTQYF. The DNA of the CDR3 is TGTGCCAGCTCACCCCCAACTAGGGCAGATACGCAGTATTTT.

This sequence joins TRBV4-3 and TRBJ1-4; D is unclear. Trimming cost V 4 bases and J 3 bases, with 12 bases left between them. Germline assignment: CDR1 LGHNA and CDR2 YSLEER. The CDR3 has 15 residues. CDR3 DNA sequence: TGCGCCAGCAGCCTCGTTGCAGAATCTAATGAAAAACTGTTTTTT. Residues: CASSLVAESNEKLFF.

This clone was observed once. This chain uses TRBV5-1 with TRBJ2-2, with TRBD2 identical over 7 bases. This CDR3 comprises 16 residues. CDR1 SGHRS and CDR2 YFSETQ come from the germline V gene. J was trimmed by 6 bases and V by 5 bases; bases with no gene match: 13. CDR3 sequence: CASSSTGLVGAGELFF. The CDR3 DNA is TGCGCCAGCAGTTCTACCGGACTAGTTGGGGCCGGGGAGCTGTTTTTT.

V and J are TRBV5-5 and TRBJ2-5; D unclear. V lost 4 bases and J lost 0, with 7 bases in between. The CDR3 is 13 amino acids. In germline, CDR1 is SGHKS, CDR2 YYEKEE (reference sequence). CDR3 DNA sequence: TGTGCCAGCAGCATGTCGTACCAAGAGACCCAGTACTTC. Translated, it gives CASSMSYQETQYF.

The chain joins TRBV25-1 to TRBJ2-3; TRBD1 agrees at 7 bases. Germline lookup yields CDR1 MGHDK and CDR2 SYGVNS. J lost 0 bases, V lost 3 bases, and 9 bases had no gene match. This CDR3 region has 17 residues. CDR3 nucleotide sequence: TGTGCCAGCAGTGAGACGTCTACAGGGGCGAGCACAGATACGCAGTATTTT. Encoded protein: CASSETSTGASTDTQYF. The entire variable domain, with the rest obtained from reference TRBV25-1 and TRBJ2-3, is as follows: EADIYQTPRYLVIGTGKKITLECSQTMGHDKMYWYQQDPGMELHLIHYSYGVNSTEKGDLSSESTVSRIRTEHFPLTLESARPSHTSQYLCASSETSTGASTDTQYFGPGTRLTVL.

V and J are TRBV11-2 and TRBJ1-2; TRBD1 matches 7 bases. CDR1 SGHAT and CDR2 FQNNGV come from the germline V gene. The CDR3 is 16 amino acids. V was pared by 5 bases and J by 4 bases, with 13 bases of the junction left unmatched. The CDR3 region is CASSPTGPTLGYGYTF. The DNA for the CDR3 is TGTGCCAGCAGCCCGACAGGGCCGACCCTGGGCTATGGCTACACCTTC.

The genes are TRBV4-2 and TRBJ1-2; TRBD1 agrees at 10 bases. Germline-derived CDR1 and CDR2 are LGHNA and YNFKEQ. The J segment lost 8 bases and the V segment lost 4 bases, leaving 4 bases of the junction unmatched. This CDR3 has 13 residues. As DNA, the CDR3 is TGTGCCAGCAGCCGGGGGACAGGGGTAGGCTACACCTTC. It codes for CASSRGTGVGYTF.

This clone appeared a single time. Different DNA sequences within this sample yield the same CDR3. The chain has TRBV7-9 and TRBJ2-7; TRBD1 aligns across 11 bases. Germline V gene data show CDR1 as SEHNR and CDR2 as FQNEAQ (reference sequence). The length of the CDR3 is 14 residues. With V trimmed by 4 bases and J by 4 bases, 3 bases remained unmatched. For the CDR3, the DNA is TGTGCCAGCAGCTCAGGACAGGGGGCGTACGAGCAGTACTTC. It encodes CASSSGQGAYEQYF.

CDR3 protein: CASSLYAATDTQYF. Here the CDR3 DNA reads TGTGCCAGCAGCTTATACGCGGCCACAGATACGCAGTATTTT. The chain uses TRBV7-3 and TRBJ2-3; D remains unclear. Trimming took off 2 bases at V and 2 bases at J, with 8 bases between the two ends. The CDR3 length is 14 residues. Germline loops: CDR1 SGHTA, CDR2 FQGTGA.

V and J are TRBV10-3 and TRBJ2-3, with 11 bases aligning to TRBD2. This CDR3 has 15 residues. Per the germline V gene, CDR1 is ENHRY and CDR2 is SYGVKD. Trimming at V came to 4 bases and at J to 2 bases, leaving 2 bases not matched to a gene. As DNA, the CDR3 is TGTGCCATCAGTGTGACTAGCGGGAACACAGATACGCAGTATTTT. Amino acids: CAISVTSGNTDTQYF.